These T cell receptor beta chains were read from a single sample in a study of cytomegalovirus exposure and HLA in healthy donors. Sequencing used immunoSEQ multiplex PCR; TCRdb keeps in-frame clones, though not all of them. The sample lists about 110,000 clones; over 70% were seen once. The sample was PBMCs. These receptors were obtained from a man aged 30-40 years in good health and CMV-seronegative. Both conserved end residues are part of each CDR3. D genes are given only for firm matches. Clone size is given for some rows only: seen once, a few or many times, or a class if the clone is expanded.

clone_size: .; d_call: TRBD1; v_call: TRBV6-5; j_call: TRBJ1-2; cdr3_aa: CASKKTGYYGYTF; cdr3_nt: TGTGCCAGCAAGAAGACAGGGTACTATGGCTACACCTTC
clone_size: .; d_call: .; v_call: TRBV7-8; j_call: TRBJ1-1; cdr3_aa: CASSLNPATPEAFF; cdr3_nt: TGTGCCAGCAGCTTAAACCCTGCTACCCCTGAAGCTTTCTTT
clone_size: .; d_call: TRBD2; v_call: TRBV9; j_call: TRBJ2-1; cdr3_aa: CASSLGTSGSFRGNEQFF; cdr3_nt: TGTGCCAGCAGCCTGGGGACTAGCGGGAGCTTCCGAGGAAATGAGCAGTTCTTC
clone_size: .; d_call: .; v_call: TRBV10-2; j_call: TRBJ2-5; cdr3_aa: CASSEQGGSETQYF; cdr3_nt: TGCGCCAGCAGTGAACAGGGTGGGTCGGAGACCCAGTACTTC
clone_size: .; d_call: .; v_call: TRBV7-2; j_call: TRBJ2-4; cdr3_aa: CASSLPRVSGLAKNIQYF; cdr3_nt: TGTGCCAGCAGCTTACCGCGGGTCTCAGGACTAGCCAAAAACATTCAGTACTTC
clone_size: .; d_call: TRBD1; v_call: TRBV5-1; j_call: TRBJ1-5; cdr3_aa: CASSSGTGVQPQHF; cdr3_nt: TGCGCCAGCAGCAGTGGGACAGGGGTTCAGCCCCAGCATTTT
clone_size: .; d_call: .; v_call: TRBV30; j_call: TRBJ1-2; cdr3_aa: CAWIRGVANYGYTF; cdr3_nt: TGTGCCTGGATTAGGGGTGTTGCTAACTATGGCTACACCTTC
clone_size: .; d_call: TRBD2; v_call: TRBV13; j_call: TRBJ2-3; cdr3_aa: CASSSPGLAPWGTTDTQYF; cdr3_nt: TGTGCCAGCAGCTCCCCCGGACTAGCGCCTTGGGGGACCACAGATACGCAGTATTTT
clone_size: .; d_call: .; v_call: TRBV14; j_call: TRBJ2-1; cdr3_aa: CASSQDFGGNSYNEQFF; cdr3_nt: TGTGCCAGCAGCCAAGATTTCGGGGGAAACTCCTACAATGAGCAGTTCTTC
clone_size: few; d_call: TRBD2; v_call: TRBV5-6; j_call: TRBJ2-7; cdr3_aa: CASSLSAGGGGNEQYF; cdr3_nt: TGTGCCAGCAGCTTGTCTGCGGGAGGGGGTGGAAACGAGCAGTACTTC
clone_size: .; d_call: TRBD1; v_call: TRBV27; j_call: TRBJ1-2; cdr3_aa: CASRGQGASNYGYTF; cdr3_nt: TGTGCCAGCCGGGGGCAGGGGGCTTCAAACTATGGCTACACCTTC
clone_size: .; d_call: .; v_call: TRBV15; j_call: TRBJ2-7; cdr3_aa: CATSIDGSYEQYF; cdr3_nt: TGTGCCACCAGCATCGACGGGAGTTACGAGCAGTACTTC
clone_size: .; d_call: TRBD1; v_call: TRBV19; j_call: TRBJ1-2; cdr3_aa: CASSGGRTGTNYGYTF; cdr3_nt: TGTGCCAGTAGTGGGGGCCGGACAGGGACTAACTATGGCTACACCTTC
clone_size: .; d_call: TRBD1; v_call: TRBV6-5; j_call: TRBJ1-4; cdr3_aa: CASSPTPDRGGKLFF; cdr3_nt: TGTGCCAGCAGTCCCACACCGGACAGGGGGGGAAAACTGTTTTTT
clone_size: .; d_call: .; v_call: TRBV5-1; j_call: TRBJ2-2; cdr3_aa: CASNGGARNTGELFF; cdr3_nt: TGCGCCAGCAATGGGGGCGCGAGGAACACCGGGGAGCTGTTTTTT
clone_size: .; d_call: .; v_call: TRBV11-2; j_call: TRBJ1-1; cdr3_aa: CASSPVTLGPTEAFF; cdr3_nt: TGCGCCAGCAGCCCCGTGACCCTTGGGCCCACTGAAGCTTTCTTT
clone_size: .; d_call: .; v_call: TRBV4-3; j_call: TRBJ2-2; cdr3_aa: CASSQELSRVNTGELFF; cdr3_nt: TGCGCCAGCAGCCAAGAGCTAAGCAGGGTGAACACCGGGGAGCTGTTTTTT
clone_size: few; d_call: .; v_call: TRBV6-5; j_call: TRBJ2-3; cdr3_aa: CASSPRADTQYF; cdr3_nt: TGTGCCAGCAGTCCCCGGGCAGATACGCAGTATTTT
clone_size: .; d_call: TRBD1; v_call: TRBV7-3; j_call: TRBJ1-1; cdr3_aa: CASSLEGQGAEAFF; cdr3_nt: TGTGCCAGCAGCTTAGAAGGACAGGGGGCTGAAGCTTTCTTT
clone_size: .; d_call: .; v_call: TRBV7-2; j_call: TRBJ1-5; cdr3_aa: CASSSPQGYQPQHF; cdr3_nt: TGTGCCAGCAGCTCCCCCCAGGGCTATCAGCCCCAGCATTTT
clone_size: .; d_call: TRBD2; v_call: TRBV5-1; j_call: TRBJ2-1; cdr3_aa: CASSLGSGRAGDEQFF; cdr3_nt: TGCGCCAGCAGCTTGGGTAGCGGGAGGGCCGGCGATGAGCAGTTCTTC
clone_size: .; d_call: TRBD1; v_call: TRBV28; j_call: TRBJ2-7; cdr3_aa: CASSASRGLGSKQYF; cdr3_nt: TGTGCCAGCAGTGCCTCCAGGGGGTTAGGATCGAAGCAGTACTTC
clone_size: .; d_call: .; v_call: TRBV5-3; j_call: TRBJ1-5; cdr3_aa: CARSLADGDASNQPQHF; cdr3_nt: TGTGCCAGAAGCTTGGCCGACGGGGATGCTAGCAATCAGCCCCAGCATTTT
clone_size: .; d_call: TRBD1; v_call: TRBV28; j_call: TRBJ2-7; cdr3_aa: CASRPDRENEQYF; cdr3_nt: TGTGCCAGCAGACCCGACAGGGAGAACGAGCAGTACTTC
clone_size: .; d_call: .; v_call: TRBV10-3; j_call: TRBJ2-7; cdr3_aa: CAIRDRTLYYEQYF; cdr3_nt: TGTGCCATCAGAGATCGGACACTATACTACGAGCAGTACTTC
clone_size: .; d_call: .; v_call: TRBV25-1; j_call: TRBJ2-3; cdr3_aa: CASSAAGFTSTDTQYF; cdr3_nt: TGTGCCAGCAGCGCAGCAGGATTTACTAGCACAGATACGCAGTATTTT
clone_size: .; d_call: TRBD1; v_call: TRBV19; j_call: TRBJ1-2; cdr3_aa: CASSITGAFGYTF; cdr3_nt: TGTGCCAGTAGTATAACAGGGGCCTTTGGCTACACCTTC
clone_size: few; d_call: TRBD2; v_call: TRBV23-1; j_call: TRBJ2-7; cdr3_aa: CASSPPAGVSSYEQYF; cdr3_nt: TGCGCCAGCAGTCCCCCCGCGGGGGTAAGCTCCTACGAGCAGTACTTC
clone_size: .; d_call: .; v_call: TRBV19; j_call: TRBJ2-3; cdr3_aa: CASSIQGRDTQYF; cdr3_nt: TGTGCCAGTAGTATTCAGGGTCGAGATACGCAGTATTTT
clone_size: once; d_call: TRBD2; v_call: TRBV7-9; j_call: TRBJ2-3; cdr3_aa: CASSLRLATDTQYF; cdr3_nt: TGTGCCAGCAGCTTACGACTAGCAACAGATACGCAGTATTTT
clone_size: .; d_call: .; v_call: TRBV29-1; j_call: TRBJ2-5; cdr3_aa: CSVERHSQETQYF; cdr3_nt: TGCAGCGTTGAACGTCACAGCCAAGAGACCCAGTACTTC
clone_size: .; d_call: .; v_call: TRBV4-2; j_call: TRBJ1-2; cdr3_aa: CASSPGEGQVYGYTF; cdr3_nt: TGTGCCAGCAGCCCAGGGGAGGGGCAGGTCTATGGCTACACCTTC
clone_size: few; d_call: TRBD1; v_call: TRBV30; j_call: TRBJ1-3; cdr3_aa: CAWKRGRLPGNTIYF; cdr3_nt: TGTGCCTGGAAGAGGGGGCGACTACCTGGAAACACCATATATTTT
clone_size: few; d_call: TRBD2; v_call: TRBV9; j_call: TRBJ2-7; cdr3_aa: CASSVTSGPYEQYF; cdr3_nt: TGTGCCAGCAGCGTAACTAGCGGCCCCTACGAGCAGTACTTC
clone_size: .; d_call: .; v_call: TRBV27; j_call: TRBJ2-6; cdr3_aa: CASSFRDSGANVLTF; cdr3_nt: TGTGCCAGCAGTTTCCGGGACTCTGGGGCCAACGTCCTGACTTTC
clone_size: few; d_call: TRBD2; v_call: TRBV27; j_call: TRBJ2-3; cdr3_aa: CASSKGLDSPGTDTQYF; cdr3_nt: TGTGCCAGCAGTAAGGGACTAGACTCCCCCGGCACAGATACGCAGTATTTT
clone_size: few; d_call: TRBD2; v_call: TRBV9; j_call: TRBJ2-1; cdr3_aa: CASSVVVAGVNEQFF; cdr3_nt: TGTGCCAGCAGCGTAGTTGTAGCGGGAGTGAATGAGCAGTTCTTC
clone_size: .; d_call: .; v_call: TRBV7-6; j_call: TRBJ2-7; cdr3_aa: CASSLTPPDRNYEQYF; cdr3_nt: TGTGCCAGCAGCTTAACCCCGCCGGACAGAAACTACGAGCAGTACTTC
clone_size: few; d_call: .; v_call: TRBV4-1; j_call: TRBJ1-3; cdr3_aa: CASSQGRGALSGNTIYF; cdr3_nt: TGCGCCAGCAGCCAAGGTCGCGGGGCACTTTCTGGAAACACCATATATTTT
clone_size: few; d_call: .; v_call: TRBV7-3; j_call: TRBJ2-2; cdr3_aa: CASSFGTNTGELFF; cdr3_nt: TGTGCCAGCAGCTTCGGTACGAACACCGGGGAGCTGTTTTTT
clone_size: .; d_call: TRBD2; v_call: TRBV7-2; j_call: TRBJ2-3; cdr3_aa: CASSLVGTSGSTDTQYF; cdr3_nt: TGTGCCAGCAGCTTAGTAGGGACTAGCGGTTCCACAGATACGCAGTATTTT
clone_size: few; d_call: TRBD1; v_call: TRBV12-5; j_call: TRBJ2-2; cdr3_aa: CASGVTGPNTGELFF; cdr3_nt: TGTGCTAGTGGTGTGACAGGGCCGAACACCGGGGAGCTGTTTTTT
clone_size: .; d_call: TRBD1; v_call: TRBV5-4; j_call: TRBJ1-1; cdr3_aa: CASSFTGVALVQAFF; cdr3_nt: TGTGCCAGCAGCTTCACAGGGGTTGCTCTGGTTCAAGCTTTCTTT
clone_size: .; d_call: .; v_call: TRBV12-5; j_call: TRBJ2-2; cdr3_aa: CASGLVLGHLAGELFF; cdr3_nt: TGTGCTAGTGGTTTGGTACTAGGGCACCTCGCCGGGGAGCTGTTTTTT
clone_size: .; d_call: TRBD2; v_call: TRBV5-1; j_call: TRBJ2-2; cdr3_aa: CASSLGSGGASNTGELFF; cdr3_nt: TGCGCCAGCAGCTTGGGTAGCGGGGGGGCCTCGAACACCGGGGAGCTGTTTTTT
clone_size: once; d_call: .; v_call: TRBV15; j_call: TRBJ2-7; cdr3_aa: CATSRDPDTSSYEQYF; cdr3_nt: TGTGCCACCAGCAGAGATCCGGACACCTCCTCCTACGAGCAGTACTTC
clone_size: .; d_call: .; v_call: TRBV5-1; j_call: TRBJ1-1; cdr3_aa: CASSLAMGRTEAFF; cdr3_nt: TGCGCCAGCAGCTTGGCTATGGGGCGCACTGAAGCTTTCTTT
clone_size: .; d_call: .; v_call: TRBV10-3; j_call: TRBJ2-1; cdr3_aa: CAISEAGGEMFF; cdr3_nt: TGTGCCATCAGTGAGGCAGGAGGGGAGATGTTCTTC
clone_size: few; d_call: .; v_call: TRBV18; j_call: TRBJ2-5; cdr3_aa: CASSPSGLGTQYF; cdr3_nt: TGTGCCAGCTCACCTAGCGGTTTAGGGACCCAGTACTTC
clone_size: .; d_call: TRBD2; v_call: TRBV29-1; j_call: TRBJ2-7; cdr3_aa: CSVEAGGVSYEQYF; cdr3_nt: TGCAGCGTTGAGGCGGGGGGGGTTAGCTACGAGCAGTACTTC
clone_size: .; d_call: TRBD2; v_call: TRBV28; j_call: TRBJ2-7; cdr3_aa: CASSVQVGAAGVDEQYF; cdr3_nt: TGTGCCAGCAGTGTACAGGTTGGGGCGGCGGGGGTGGATGAGCAGTACTTC
clone_size: few; d_call: .; v_call: TRBV6-5; j_call: TRBJ2-7; cdr3_aa: CASSLRTGEQYF; cdr3_nt: TGTGCCAGCAGTCTCCGCACAGGCGAGCAGTACTTC
clone_size: .; d_call: TRBD2; v_call: TRBV29-1; j_call: TRBJ2-2; cdr3_aa: CSAGLAGAPGTGELFF; cdr3_nt: TGCAGCGCCGGACTAGCGGGAGCCCCGGGGACCGGGGAGCTGTTTTTT
clone_size: few; d_call: .; v_call: TRBV7-9; j_call: TRBJ1-1; cdr3_aa: CASSLVFMNTEAFF; cdr3_nt: TGTGCCAGCAGCTTAGTTTTTATGAACACTGAAGCTTTCTTT
clone_size: .; d_call: .; v_call: TRBV29-1; j_call: TRBJ1-2; cdr3_aa: CSGTIAGRDGYTF; cdr3_nt: TGCAGCGGCACTATTGCGGGTAGGGATGGCTACACCTTC
clone_size: .; d_call: TRBD2; v_call: TRBV19; j_call: TRBJ2-7; cdr3_aa: CASSMRVGTSGTYEQYF; cdr3_nt: TGTGCCAGTAGTATGCGGGTGGGGACTAGCGGAACCTACGAGCAGTACTTC
clone_size: few; d_call: TRBD1; v_call: TRBV6-5; j_call: TRBJ1-1; cdr3_aa: CASSYGGDRGRTEAFF; cdr3_nt: TGTGCCAGCAGTTACGGCGGGGACAGGGGTAGAACTGAAGCTTTCTTT
clone_size: .; d_call: .; v_call: TRBV7-8; j_call: TRBJ1-6; cdr3_aa: CASSLEPGNNSPLHF; cdr3_nt: TGTGCCAGCAGCTTAGAGCCAGGGAATAATTCACCCCTCCACTTT
clone_size: .; d_call: .; v_call: TRBV6-1; j_call: TRBJ2-5; cdr3_aa: CASSTTGSQETQYF; cdr3_nt: TGTGCCAGCAGTACCACAGGGAGCCAAGAGACCCAGTACTTC
clone_size: few; d_call: .; v_call: TRBV5-1; j_call: TRBJ1-4; cdr3_aa: CASSLAGVNEKLFF; cdr3_nt: TGCGCCAGCAGCTTGGCAGGGGTAAATGAAAAACTGTTTTTT